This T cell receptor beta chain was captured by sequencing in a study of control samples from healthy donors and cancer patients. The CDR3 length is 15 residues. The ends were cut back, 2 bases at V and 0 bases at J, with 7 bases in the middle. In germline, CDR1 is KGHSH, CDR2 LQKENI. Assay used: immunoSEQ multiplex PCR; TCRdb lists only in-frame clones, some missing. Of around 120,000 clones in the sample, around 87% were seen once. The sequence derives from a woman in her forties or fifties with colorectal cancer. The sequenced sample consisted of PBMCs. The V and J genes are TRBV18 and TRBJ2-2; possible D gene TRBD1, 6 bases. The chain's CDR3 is CASSPAGANTGELFF. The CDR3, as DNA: TGTGCCAGCTCACCAGCAGGGGCGAACACCGGGGAGCTGTTTTTT.